One and the same sample provided the 32 T cell receptor beta chains below, sequenced in a study of T-cell reconstitution after alpha-beta-depleted transplantation in children. As it was prepared, the TCRbeta library received unique molecular identifiers. TCRdb reprocessed the PCR reads with MiXCR, giving one entry per CDR3 protein. This table holds around 670,000 distinct CDR3 sequences, roughly 14% found once. The specimen comprised PBMCs, sampled before TCRalphabeta/CD19-depleted stem cell transplant. These receptors were collected from a girl aged 2-15 years with congenital amegakaryocytic thrombocytopenia, due to receive a stem cell transplant.

This clonotype was seen a few times. The rearrangement joins TRBV12-3 or TRBV12-4 to TRBJ2-6; D is undetermined. CDR3 length: 15 residues. V shed 3 bases and J shed 4 bases, with 10 bases lying between them. The CDR3 region is CASSFGLEGANVLTF. CDR3 in DNA: TGTGCCAGCAGTTTTGGTTTAGAGGGGGCCAACGTCCTGACTTTC.

This clonotype was detected ten times or more. This chain joins TRBV29-1 and TRBJ1-5; 7 positions match TRBD1. The CDR3 loop spans 13 amino acids. CDR1 is SQVTM, CDR2 ANQGSEA, per germline. Trimming at V came to 6 bases and at J to 7 bases, leaving 9 bases not matched to a gene. The CDR3 protein is CSVSTGERQPQHF. The CDR3 region has the DNA TGCAGCGTGTCTACAGGGGAACGGCAGCCCCAGCATTTT.

The genes are TRBV6-1 and TRBJ1-5; D call uncertain. Per germline, CDR1 MNHNS and CDR2 SASEGT. The CDR3 runs to 13 residues. The V gene lost 4 bases and the J gene lost 13 bases, with 17 bases spanning the gap. The CDR3, as DNA: TGTGCCAGCAGTGCCCTTGCAGCCCGGCCTCAGCATTTT. Amino acid sequence: CASSALAARPQHF.

The sample holds many counts of this clonotype. The chain recombines TRBV20-1 with TRBJ2-1, with D perhaps matching TRBD1 or TRBD2 (5 bases each). Germline CDR1 is DFQATT and CDR2 is SNEGSKA (reference sequence). V lost 5 bases and J 6 bases, leaving 17 bases between the germline ends. The CDR3 extends over 14 amino acids. CDR3: CSARTGRIINEQFF. The CDR3 DNA follows: TGCAGTGCTCGGACGGGACGAATTATCAATGAGCAGTTCTTC.

This clonotype was found a few times. This sequence joins TRBV7-8 and TRBJ2-7, with unresolved D. Trimming removed 2 bases at V and 0 bases at J, with 8 bases between. CDR1 is SGHVS, CDR2 FQNEAQ, per germline. The CDR3 length is 14 residues. Here the CDR3 DNA reads TGTGCCAGCAGCTTACGGGCCTTCTCCTACGAGCAGTACTTC. Translated: CASSLRAFSYEQYF. Full variable domain (outside the CDR3, taken from reference TRBV7-8 and TRBJ2-7): GAGVSQSPRYKVAKRGQDVALRCDPISGHVSLFWYQQALGQGPEFLTYFQNEAQLDKSGLPSDRFFAERPEGSVSTLKIQRTQQEDSAVYLCASSLRAFSYEQYFGPGTRLTVT.

The J gene is TRBJ2-7, the V gene TRBV24-1; D is perhaps TRBD1 (5 bases). The CDR3 loop spans 14 amino acids. Germline-derived CDR1 and CDR2 are KGHDR and SFDVKD. V was shortened by 5 bases and J by 2 bases, with 12 bases between the two germline ends. The DNA for the CDR3 is TGTGCCACCAGTGGAAACAGGTTACCCTACGAGCAGTACTTC. Translated: CATSGNRLPYEQYF.

This clonotype was counted at least ten times. V and J are TRBV20-1 and TRBJ1-4; D is unclear. V was shortened by 0 bases and J by 3 bases, with 5 bases between the two germline ends. Germline V gives CDR1 DFQATT, CDR2 SNEGSKA (reference sequence). This CDR3 has 13 residues. The CDR3 loop is CSARDIANEKLFF. DNA for the CDR3: TGCAGTGCTAGAGATATAGCTAATGAAAAACTGTTTTTT.

On this clonotype itself: A single base separates this from a much larger clone, so it may be a read error. V usage is TRBV5-1 and J usage is TRBJ2-1; TRBD2 matches at 10 bases. The CDR3 sequence is 15 residues long. Trimming at V came to 2 bases and at J to 7 bases, leaving 6 bases not matched to a gene. Germline CDR1 reads SGHRS; CDR2 reads YFSETQ. CDR3 DNA: TGCGCCAGCAGCTTTCTAGCGGGAGCTCGGAATGAGCAGTTCTTC. The encoded protein is CASSFLAGARNEQFF. The complete variable domain, with remaining parts taken from reference TRBV5-1 and TRBJ2-1, reads KAGVTQTPRYLIKTRGQQVTLSCSPISGHRSVSWYQQTPGQGLQFLFEYFSETQRNKGNFPGRFSGRQFSNSRSEMNVSTLELGDSALYLCASSFLAGARNEQFFGPGTRLTVL.

V is TRBV28 and J is TRBJ1-3, with a possible D match to TRBD1 (5 bases). Trimming removed 2 bases at V and 2 bases at J, with 16 bases between. CDR3 length: 17 amino acids. Germline V gene lookup returns CDR1 MDHEN and CDR2 SYDVKM. CDR3 bases: TGTGCCAGCAGTTTAGAGTTGAGGGGAAAGGCTGGAAACACCATATATTTT. It yields the protein CASSLELRGKAGNTIYF.

The chain couples TRBV4-1 to TRBJ2-3, with D unresolved. Trimming pared 2 bases from V and 4 bases from J, leaving 16 bases between. The length of the CDR3 is 16 residues. Looked up from germline, CDR1 is MGHRA and CDR2 is YSYEKL. This CDR3 is CASSQLGGNGPDTQYF. The CDR3 nucleotides read TGCGCCAGCAGCCAACTAGGCGGAAATGGACCAGATACGCAGTATTTT.

This clonotype was counted ten times or more. This chain connects TRBV24-1 to TRBJ2-3; maybe TRBD1 (5 bases). Germline V gives CDR1 KGHDR, CDR2 SFDVKD. Trimming took 4 bases from V and 4 from J, leaving 14 bases between them. The CDR3 consists of 15 residues. CDR3 loop: CATSERQISSDTQYF. The CDR3, as DNA: TGTGCCACCAGTGAACGACAGATTTCATCAGATACGCAGTATTTT.

The chain is built from TRBV19 and TRBJ2-5; TRBD2 is a possible D gene (5 bases). The CDR3 totals 14 residues. Per the germline V gene, CDR1 is LNHDA and CDR2 is SQIVND (reference sequence). Trimming cost V 7 bases and J 2 bases, with 14 bases left between them. The CDR3 loop is CASKESGWQETQYF. The CDR3 DNA follows: TGTGCCAGTAAGGAGAGCGGATGGCAAGAGACCCAGTACTTC. The whole variable domain, remainder taken from reference TRBV19 and TRBJ2-5, is DGGITQSPKYLFRKEGQNVTLSCEQNLNHDAMYWYRQDPGQGLRLIYYSQIVNDFQKGDIAEGYSVSREKKESFPLTVTSAQKNPTAFYLCASKESGWQETQYFGPGTRLLVL.

The rearrangement uses TRBV15 and TRBJ2-3, with 9 bases aligning to TRBD1. With 1 base clipped from V and 4 bases from J, the junction kept 6 bases outside the gene matches. The CDR3 loop spans 16 amino acids. Germline V gene sequence: CDR1 LNHNV, CDR2 YYDKDF (reference sequence). The chain's CDR3 is CATSRGDRGWADTQYF. CDR3 bases: TGTGCCACCAGCAGAGGTGACAGGGGGTGGGCAGATACGCAGTATTTT.

This clonotype came up a few times. This rearrangement joins TRBV11-2 to TRBJ2-1, with D perhaps matching TRBD2 (6 bases). Looked up from germline, CDR1 is SGHAT and CDR2 is FQNNGV. V shed 2 bases and J shed 6 bases, with 20 bases lying between them. This CDR3 is 17 amino acids long. DNA of the CDR3: TGTGCCAGCAGCTTAACCCGGACTACGAACCGTCGCAATGAGCAGTTCTTC. This gives the protein CASSLTRTTNRRNEQFF. The full variable domain, its missing parts supplied by reference TRBV11-2 and TRBJ2-1, is EAGVAQSPRYKIIEKRQSVAFWCNPISGHATLYWYQQILGQGPKLLIQFQNNGVVDDSQLPKDRFSAERLKGVDSTLKIQPAKLEDSAVYLCASSLTRTTNRRNEQFFGPGTRLTVL.

This clonotype showed up just a few times. The chain uses TRBV7-9 and TRBJ2-3; D is unclear. V was clipped by 5 bases and J by 6 bases, with 15 bases between them. Germline V gives CDR1 SEHNR, CDR2 FQNEAQ (reference sequence). The CDR3 totals 14 residues. DNA of the CDR3: TGTGCCAGCAGCCCCCCCCCCTCTTTGGATACGCAGTATTTT. Amino acids: CASSPPPSLDTQYF.

This clonotype was counted ten times or more. The rearrangement links TRBV24-1 to TRBJ2-5; D is perhaps TRBD1 or TRBD2 (6 bases each). V was clipped by 9 bases and J by 7 bases, with 17 bases between them. CDR3 length: 13 amino acids. The germline V gene has CDR1 KGHDR and CDR2 SFDVKD. The CDR3 loop reads CATGGLAQRTQYF. CDR3 DNA sequence: TGTGCCACCGGGGGCCTAGCGCAACGGACCCAGTACTTC.

The V gene is TRBV29-1, the J gene TRBJ1-2, with TRBD1 identical over 7 bases. V gave up 3 bases and J gave up 4 bases; unmatched junction bases: 8. CDR3 length: 14 residues. The V gene's germline CDR1 is SQVTM and CDR2 ANQGSEA. Here the CDR3 DNA reads TGCAGCGTTGAGGAGGGGACAGCCTTCTATGGCTACACCTTC. This codes for CSVEEGTAFYGYTF. The whole variable domain, filled in from reference TRBV29-1 and TRBJ1-2, reads SAVISQKPSRDICQRGTSLTIQCQVDSQVTMMFWYRQQPGQSLTLIATANQGSEATYESGFVIDKFPISRPNLTFSTLTVSNMSPEDSSIYLCSVEEGTAFYGYTFGSGTRLTVV.

This clonotype was counted at least ten times. J is TRBJ2-5 and V is TRBV20-1; no definite D call. With 3 bases removed from V and 4 bases from J, the gap between germline ends came to 9 bases. Germline CDR1 reads DFQATT; CDR2 reads SNEGSKA (reference sequence). The CDR3 spans 12 residues. The CDR3 is CSASRDPETQYF. CDR3 in DNA: TGCAGTGCTAGTCGCGACCCAGAGACCCAGTACTTC.

This clonotype was detected only a few times. The CDR3 DNA reads TGCAGTGCTAGGTCGGCCAGGGTCCTTACTGGGGCCGGGGCCGGGGAGCTGTTTTTT. Amino acids: CSARSARVLTGAGAGELFF. This chain uses TRBV20-1 with TRBJ2-2; D possibly matches TRBD1 or TRBD2 (5 bases each). Trimming pared 3 bases from V and 6 bases from J, leaving 29 bases between. CDR3 length equals 19 residues. From germline, CDR1 is DFQATT and CDR2 SNEGSKA (reference sequence).

This clonotype appeared a few times. The V and J genes are TRBV20-1 and TRBJ2-3; the match to TRBD2 covers 7 bases. CDR3 size: 14 residues. With V trimmed by 6 bases and J by 2 bases, 8 bases remained unmatched. From germline, CDR1 is DFQATT and CDR2 SNEGSKA (reference sequence). The CDR3 DNA reads TGCAGTGCCTCTAGCGGTCCTTTCACAGATACGCAGTATTTT. Amino acids: CSASSGPFTDTQYF.

This clonotype was seen a handful of times. The chain has TRBV5-5 and TRBJ1-1; no firm D call. V was clipped by 4 bases and J by 3 bases, with 10 bases between them. The germline V gene encodes CDR1 SGHKS and CDR2 YYEKEE (reference sequence). This CDR3 has 13 residues. CDR3 sequence reads: CASSPGSYTEAFF. The CDR3 DNA follows: TGTGCCAGCAGCCCAGGTTCTTACACTGAAGCTTTCTTT. Supplemented by reference TRBV5-5 and TRBJ1-1, the full variable domain reads DAGVTQSPTHLIKTRGQQVTLRCSPISGHKSVSWYQQVLGQGPQFIFQYYEKEERGRGNFPDRFSARQFPNYSSELNVNALLLGDSALYLCASSPGSYTEAFFGQGTRLTVV.

This chain connects TRBV19 to TRBJ1-1; D remains ambiguous. Looked up from germline, CDR1 is LNHDA and CDR2 is SQIVND (reference sequence). This CDR3 region has 15 residues. The ends were cut back, 3 bases at V and 5 bases at J, with 16 bases in the middle. The CDR3 loop reads CASSISAGQGTEAFF. For the CDR3, the DNA is TGTGCCAGTAGTATCTCGGCAGGCCAAGGGACTGAAGCTTTCTTT.

This clonotype was seen ten or more times. The V and J genes are TRBV5-1 and TRBJ2-2; TRBD2 aligns across 8 bases. Looked up from germline, CDR1 is SGHRS and CDR2 is YFSETQ. V gave up 6 bases and J gave up 3 bases; unmatched junction bases: 13. The CDR3 length is 17 residues. The CDR3 DNA is TGCGCCAGCACCCCGTCCCGTGCGGGGGGCTACACCGGGGAGCTGTTTTTT. It codes for CASTPSRAGGYTGELFF.

This clonotype was observed a few times. This chain connects TRBV9 to TRBJ1-1; no definite D call. V shed 0 bases and J shed 1 base, with 7 bases lying between them. Per the germline V gene, CDR1 is SGDLS and CDR2 is YYNGEE. The CDR3 is 14 residues long. Here the CDR3 reads CASSVDGTNTEAFF. The CDR3 region has the DNA TGTGCCAGCAGCGTAGATGGAACGAACACTGAAGCTTTCTTT.

This clonotype appeared a few times. The rearrangement uses TRBV7-3 and TRBJ2-7; D might be TRBD1 (5 bases). The CDR3 runs to 13 residues. V shed 2 bases and J shed 5 bases, with 10 bases lying between them. CDR1 is SGHTA and CDR2 is FQGTGA in the germline V gene. CDR3: CASSLDRFNEQYF. The CDR3 bases are TGTGCCAGCAGCTTAGACAGATTCAACGAGCAGTACTTC.

The table lists this clonotype with a few counts. The chain joins TRBV2 to TRBJ2-1, with D perhaps being TRBD1 or TRBD2 (5 bases each). This CDR3 region has 14 residues. From germline, CDR1 is SNHLY and CDR2 FYNNEI. The ends were cut back, 9 bases at V and 3 bases at J, with 15 bases in the middle. CDR3 region: CASSRDPYYNEQFF. CDR3 in DNA: TGTGCCAGTTCCCGGGACCCCTACTACAATGAGCAGTTCTTC.

The chain combines TRBV2 with TRBJ1-4, with 11 bases identical to TRBD1. The length of the CDR3 is 14 residues. The germline CDR1 and CDR2 sequences are SNHLY and FYNNEI. Trimming removed 6 bases from V and 5 bases from J; junction bases left unmatched: 2. The CDR3 bases are TGTGCCAGCAGGGGGACAGGGGGAAATGAAAAACTGTTTTTT. Translating gives CASRGTGGNEKLFF. The variable domain in full, with the rest retrieved from reference TRBV2 and TRBJ1-4, is EPEVTQTPSHQVTQMGQEVILRCVPISNHLYFYWYRQILGQKVEFLVSFYNNEISEKSEIFDDQFSVERPDGSNFTLKIRSTKLEDSAMYFCASRGTGGNEKLFFGSGTQLSVL.

Note on this clonotype: Just one base apart from a much larger clone, this may be a read error. This chain links TRBV27 with TRBJ2-1; the D gene could be TRBD1 or TRBD2 (6 bases each). This CDR3 region has 15 residues. From germline, CDR1 is MNHEY and CDR2 SMNVEV (reference sequence). This CDR3 reads CASMRVRGPYNEQSF. In nucleotides, the CDR3 is TGTGCCAGCATGCGAGTTCGGGGGCCCTACAATGAGCAGTCCTTC.

This clonotype was observed many times. The genes are TRBV20-1 and TRBJ1-5; D is unclear. V gave up 0 bases and J gave up 6 bases, with 12 bases separating them. The CDR3 totals 14 residues. Germline V lookup: CDR1 DFQATT, CDR2 SNEGSKA (reference sequence). The CDR3 loop is CSAREAKGTQPQHF. CDR3 sequence (DNA): TGCAGTGCTAGAGAAGCTAAGGGCACTCAGCCCCAGCATTTT.

Many counts were recorded for this clonotype. V and J are TRBV20-1 and TRBJ1-1, with a possible D match to TRBD1 (5 bases). V lost 0 bases and J 4 bases, leaving 21 bases between the germline ends. The CDR3 runs 17 residues. The V gene's germline CDR1 is DFQATT and CDR2 SNEGSKA (reference sequence). CDR3 coding DNA: TGCAGTGCTAGAGATAGGGGTTTCCGGGAGGTGGCCACTGAAGCTTTCTTT. This gives the protein CSARDRGFREVATEAFF.

This clonotype was seen at least ten times. This chain connects TRBV5-4 to TRBJ2-1; maybe TRBD2 (6 bases). Trimming left V 6 bases short and J 6 bases short, with 16 bases between. Germline assignment: CDR1 SGHNT and CDR2 YYREEE (reference sequence). The CDR3 has 14 amino acids. CDR3 sequence: CASTTGTLINEQFF. For the CDR3, the DNA is TGTGCCAGCACCACCGGGACTCTCATCAATGAGCAGTTCTTC.

The chain uses TRBV27 and TRBJ2-7; D is unresolved. CDR3 length: 13 residues. Trimming removed 6 bases from V and 4 bases from J, with 13 bases in between. Germline V gene data show CDR1 as MNHEY and CDR2 as SMNVEV (reference sequence). The CDR3 sequence: CASRKTSSYEQYF. The CDR3, as DNA: TGTGCCAGCAGGAAGACCAGTTCATACGAGCAGTACTTC.